This T cell receptor (beta chain) was recorded in a study of identical twins (dated by TCRdb to about 2016). Regarding the study in general: The study deep-sequenced TCR alpha and beta repertoires from monozygotic twins, unrelated adults of various ages and cord blood to test whether fetal clonotypes persist. To rule out contamination, replicate twin experiments were performed at different times with different library preparation protocols. Results and caveats for the whole study, not just this receptor: Fewer insertions were carried by abundant cord blood beta clonotypes, a similar but weaker trend appeared in young adult naive repertoires, and no such trend appeared in memory repertoires. Recombination models systematically underestimated out-of-frame TCR alpha sharing in monozygotic twins but agreed with sharing between unrelated individuals. Compared with coincidental sharing between unrelated individuals, out-of-frame TCR alpha sequences shared between twins had an excess of sequences with low generation probability. Because the same donors could not be followed over many years, the conclusions depended on cross-sectional statistical analysis. Invariant T cells such as MAIT and iNKT could partly confound zero-insertion analyses, though diverse VJ usage argued against this for most clonotypes. Excess twin sharing in beta out-of-frame sequences was weaker because fewer shared sequences lowered the signal-to-noise ratio.

The CDR3 goes from the cysteine to the phenylalanine over 14 residues. Only the CDR3 part of the read is kept: 42 bases, read in frame from the first base. V is clipped by 6 bases and J by 1 base, and the sequence between their germline boundaries is 10 bases long. Taken from the germline V gene, the CDR1 and CDR2 loops are MDHEN and SYDVKM. Every donor was a healthy Caucasian. Receptor amplification or capture employed 5' RACE. This sample was sequenced with an Illumina HiSeq 2000. A universal primer binding site was introduced by template switching, and a unique molecular identifier was present in the final cDNA, enabling accurate counting of TCR cDNA molecules. Specific primers in the conserved constant-segment region were used to synthesize first-strand cDNA for TCR alpha and beta chains. To control for contamination, every cDNA library was double barcoded, receiving both a SMART-Mk sample barcode and Illumina barcodes. Two successive PCR steps introduced TruSeq adapter sequences along with Illumina sample barcodes. Sequencing of the TCR alpha and beta cDNA libraries was done on the Illumina HiSeq platform using custom primers. The authors' pipeline ran thus. Raw reads were processed with MiGEC to extract unique molecular identifiers, and MiXCR was used to determine CDR3 positions. Recombination models were inferred per individual with the repgenHMM and IGoR tools using an EM algorithm. Shared clonotypes were analyzed with the tcR package in R, and sharing was normalized by the product of cloneset sizes. To study raw recombination without the effects of thymic and clonal selection, out-of-frame nonproductive sequences were analyzed. The public reads were reanalyzed by TCRdb: fastp trimming at Q25, MiXCR alignment, in-frame beta chains only. Duplicate CDR3 protein sequences are folded into a single record with the most common DNA and genes. The V and J calls here are based on TCRdb, not the publication. The sample has 1.5 million or so distinct CDR3 sequences on record, around 33% of them singletons. Around 0.25% of the sample is taken by the ten largest.

As to this clonotype: It has no known antigen specificity. No quality values exist for individual bases; no much larger clone is one base distant.

The receptor chain draws on TRBV28 and TRBJ2-1; TRBD2 is a possible D gene, resting on 6 matching bases. This clonotype was obtained from a newborn girl in good health. The sample consisted of cord blood. The DNA is as follows: TGTGCCAGCAGAATAGCGGCTTCCTACAATGAGCAGTTCTTC. Translated, it gives CASRIAASYNEQFF.